Listed here are 20 T cell receptor beta chains from one sample, sequenced in a study of blood T cell repertoires in COVID-19 (dated by TCRdb to about 2020). Receptor libraries were prepared by the immunoSEQ multiplex PCR assay. TCRdb carries this immuneACCESS record with in-frame sequences only. Its versions omit some clonotypes, under half of them owing to an unresolved V gene in the studies checked, with the rest unexplained. Here the sample has roughly 200,000 clones; under 90% occur a single time. The ten largest make up around a sixth of the sample. The specimen sequenced was peripheral blood. The receptors originated from a person aged 65-85 years with COVID-19, enrolled during active disease.

The V and J genes are TRBV6-2 or TRBV6-3 and TRBJ2-7; a possible D gene is TRBD2 (5 bases). Germline CDR1 reads MNHEY; CDR2 reads SVGEGT. V was trimmed by 2 bases and J by 1 base, leaving 12 bases between them. The length of the CDR3 is 15 residues. CDR3 loop: CASSYTARESYEQYF. DNA of the CDR3: TGTGCCAGCAGTTACACGGCGAGGGAATCCTACGAGCAGTACTTC.

The chain uses TRBV3-1 (or the pseudogene TRBV3-2) and TRBJ1-2, with D possibly matching TRBD1 (5 bases). The germline gives CDR1 LGHDT, CDR2 YNNKEL (reference sequence). The length of the CDR3 is 16 residues. Trimming shortened V by 5 bases and J by 4 bases, and 20 bases separated the two germline ends. CDR3: CASSAPRRGFGYGYTF. DNA of the CDR3: TGTGCCAGCAGCGCTCCCCGTCGGGGGTTTGGCTATGGCTACACCTTC.

This chain links TRBV9 with TRBJ2-4, with 12 positions matching TRBD2. The V gene's germline CDR1 is SGDLS and CDR2 YYNGEE. This CDR3 comprises 19 residues. V lost 4 bases, J lost 8 bases, and 19 bases stayed unmatched. The CDR3 DNA is TGTGCCAGCAGCAGGGGGCTAGCGGGAGGGTCGTCTCCCGGATACATTCAGTACTTC. Its protein product is CASSRGLAGGSSPGYIQYF.

This chain joins TRBV7-2 and TRBJ2-7; D perhaps matches TRBD1 (7 bases). The germline V gene has CDR1 SGHTA and CDR2 FQGNSA. The CDR3 has 14 residues. Trimming shortened V by 4 bases and J by 6 bases, and 16 bases separated the two germline ends. The CDR3 bases are TGTGCCAGCAGCTCGGTGGCGCGGGACAGCGAGCAGTACTTC. It is translated as CASSSVARDSEQYF.

This sequence joins TRBV7-2 and TRBJ2-1; 11 positions match TRBD2. Germline CDR1 SGHTA, CDR2 FQGNSA. The CDR3 totals 14 residues. V lost 5 bases, J lost 7 bases, and 4 bases stayed unmatched. The CDR3 nucleotides read TGTGCCAGCAGCCGTAGCGGGAGGGCGAATGAGCAGTTCTTC. Encoded protein: CASSRSGRANEQFF.

Here the CDR3 reads CASSYSGVLGSPLHF. Written as DNA, the CDR3 is TGTGCCAGCAGTTATTCAGGGGTATTAGGATCACCCCTCCACTTT. The rearrangement uses TRBV6-5 and TRBJ1-6; D perhaps matches TRBD1 (6 bases). The V end was cut by 3 bases, the J end by 10 bases, with 16 bases between. CDR1 is MNHEY and CDR2 is SVGAGI in the germline V gene. CDR3 size: 15 residues.

In this sample, this clone turned up once. V and J are TRBV28 and TRBJ2-2; D may be TRBD2 (6 bases). This CDR3 is built from 13 residues. Germline V gene lookup returns CDR1 MDHEN and CDR2 SYDVKM. V lost 5 bases to trimming and J lost 4 bases, with 8 bases between them. The CDR3 bases are TGTGCCAGCAGTATCGGGAGCACCGGGGAGCTGTTTTTT. Protein product: CASSIGSTGELFF.

The CDR3 here is CASTGTGGATSYGYTF. The CDR3 DNA is TGTGCCAGTACCGGGACAGGGGGTGCTACTAGCTATGGCTACACCTTC. The genes are TRBV19 and TRBJ1-2; 11 positions match TRBD1. The CDR3 is 16 amino acids. Germline V lookup: CDR1 LNHDA, CDR2 SQIVND (reference sequence). Trimming took 7 bases from V and 4 from J; bases not matched to a gene: 11. The whole variable domain, remainder taken from reference TRBV19 and TRBJ1-2, is DGGITQSPKYLFRKEGQNVTLSCEQNLNHDAMYWYRQDPGQGLRLIYYSQIVNDFQKGDIAEGYSVSREKKESFPLTVTSAQKNPTAFYLCASTGTGGATSYGYTFGSGTRLTVV.

This clone has only a few counts. The chain employs TRBV19 and TRBJ2-1, with D tentatively TRBD2 (5 bases). Germline CDR1 reads LNHDA; CDR2 reads SQIVND (reference sequence). V was trimmed by 10 bases and J by 0 bases, leaving 22 bases between them. This CDR3 is built from 17 residues. CDR3 sequence: CATMAGLSMSSYNEQFF. CDR3 DNA: TGTGCCACTATGGCGGGCCTTTCAATGAGCTCCTACAATGAGCAGTTCTTC.

The V and J genes are TRBV6-5 and TRBJ1-6; TRBD1 matches at 9 bases. Losses at the gene ends were 5 bases for V and 8 bases for J; bases not matched to a gene: 4. The CDR3 loop spans 14 amino acids. Germline CDR1 MNHEY, CDR2 SVGAGI. CDR3 coding DNA: TGTGCCAGCAGTAAGGGACAGGGTGATTCACCCCTCCACTTT. As protein: CASSKGQGDSPLHF.

The DNA for the CDR3 is TGTGCCAGTAGCCAACCACAAAACTCACCCCTCCACTTT. Translation gives CASSQPQNSPLHF. V and J are TRBV19 and TRBJ1-6; D unclear. Germline CDR1 is LNHDA and CDR2 is SQIVND (reference sequence). Trimming cost V 6 bases and J 10 bases, with 13 bases left between them. This CDR3 spans 13 amino acids.

This rearrangement joins TRBV7-2 to TRBJ2-3; TRBD1 agrees at 9 bases. Germline assignment: CDR1 SGHTA and CDR2 FQGNSA. The CDR3 contains 19 residues. Losses at the gene ends were 2 bases for V and 1 base for J; bases not matched to a gene: 13. In nucleotides, the CDR3 is TGTGCCAGCAGCTTAACCGGGACAGGGAACGTTCGTCGCACAGATACGCAGTATTTT. Translated: CASSLTGTGNVRRTDTQYF.

The chain employs TRBV11-2 and TRBJ2-2; 10 nucleotides agree with TRBD2. The germline V gene has CDR1 SGHAT and CDR2 FQNNGV. V gave up 2 bases and J gave up 6 bases; unmatched junction bases: 3. The CDR3 is 15 residues long. The CDR3 region has the DNA TGTGCCAGCAGCTTAATAGCGGGAGGAGCCGGGGAGCTGTTTTTT. This sequence encodes CASSLIAGGAGELFF.

The CDR3 reads CASSQDRVGNEQYF. CDR3 DNA: TGTGCCAGCAGCCAAGACAGGGTGGGCAACGAGCAGTACTTC. V and J are TRBV14 and TRBJ2-7; tentative D call: TRBD1 (5 bases). The CDR3 runs 14 residues. V was shortened by 0 bases and J by 5 bases, with 11 bases between the two germline ends. Germline-derived CDR1 and CDR2 are SGHDN and FVKESK.

This rearrangement joins TRBV7-2 to TRBJ2-1; TRBD2 matches at 9 bases. V was pared by 5 bases and J by 3 bases, with 2 bases of the junction left unmatched. The germline V gene encodes CDR1 SGHTA and CDR2 FQGNSA. The CDR3 loop spans 14 amino acids. The CDR3 is CASSGGRVYNEQFF. CDR3 bases: TGTGCCAGCAGCGGCGGGAGGGTCTACAATGAGCAGTTCTTC.

This rearrangement joins TRBV7-3 to TRBJ1-2; 9 bases agree with TRBD1. Germline V gene data show CDR1 as SGHTA and CDR2 as FQGTGA. V dropped 1 base and J dropped 6; count of bases not matched to a gene: 0. The CDR3 spans 13 residues. The CDR3, as DNA: TGTGCCAGCAGCTTAAGACAGGGGGATGGCTACACCTTC. This gives the protein CASSLRQGDGYTF. Based on the CDR3 plus reference TRBV7-3 and TRBJ1-2, the full variable domain is GAGVSQTPSNKVTEKGKYVELRCDPISGHTALYWYRQSLGQGPEFLIYFQGTGAADDSGLPNDRFFAVRPEGSVSTLKIQRTERGDSAVYLCASSLRQGDGYTFGSGTRLTVV.

This clone was counted once. This sequence joins TRBV6-2 or TRBV6-3 and TRBJ1-2; TRBD1 matches 8 bases. CDR3 size: 14 residues. Germline CDR1 and CDR2: MNHEY and SVGEGT. With 5 bases clipped from V and 5 bases from J, the junction kept 7 bases outside the gene matches. CDR3 amino acids: CASSNRTGYYGYTF. DNA for the CDR3: TGTGCCAGCAGTAACCGGACAGGGTATTATGGCTACACCTTC.

The rearrangement uses TRBV7-8 and TRBJ1-4, with 7 bases identical to TRBD1. Trimming removed 4 bases from V and 0 bases from J; junction bases left unmatched: 5. The germline gives CDR1 SGHVS, CDR2 FQNEAQ. The CDR3 sequence is 16 residues long. The CDR3 DNA follows: TGTGCCAGCAGCTGGACCGGGACAGCAACTAATGAAAAACTGTTTTTT. It encodes CASSWTGTATNEKLFF.

In this sample, this clone turned up once. V gene TRBV3-1 (or the pseudogene TRBV3-2) combines with J gene TRBJ1-3, with a tentative D call TRBD1 (6 bases). V lost 4 bases, J lost 1 base, and 14 bases lay in between. The CDR3 covers 16 residues. From germline, CDR1 is LGHDT and CDR2 YNNKEL (reference sequence). The CDR3 DNA follows: TGTGCCAGCAGCCTCCGTACAGGGTTTTCTGGAAACACCATATATTTT. It yields the protein CASSLRTGFSGNTIYF.

The chain links TRBV4-1 to TRBJ1-5; the D is unclear. CDR3 length equals 14 residues. Germline-derived CDR1 and CDR2 are MGHRA and YSYEKL. V was clipped by 6 bases and J by 4 bases, with 13 bases between them. This chain's CDR3 is CASSSLVQNQPQHF. CDR3 DNA sequence: TGCGCCAGCAGTTCATTGGTACAAAATCAGCCCCAGCATTTT.